This T cell receptor (beta chain) derives from a study of cytomegalovirus exposure and HLA in healthy donors. 13 Jbeta primers and 60 Vbeta primers were used for the PCR. Profiled with immunoSEQ multiplex PCR; TCRdb holds only in-frame clones, not every one. The sample consists of almost 200,000 clones, about 80% of them appearing once. There are 15 residues in the CDR3. V gave up 6 bases and J gave up 5 bases; unmatched junction bases: 9. Germline lookup yields CDR1 SNHLY and CDR2 FYNNEI. The source material was PBMCs. The chain links TRBV2 to TRBJ1-5; 8 nucleotides agree with TRBD1. The source is a woman in her thirties in good health and CMV-seropositive. CDR3 DNA sequence: TGTGCCAGCAGGAGGGGACAGGAGGTGTATCAGCCCCAGCATTTT. Protein sequence: CASRRGQEVYQPQHF. The full variable domain, rest sourced from reference TRBV2 and TRBJ1-5, is EPEVTQTPSHQVTQMGQEVILRCVPISNHLYFYWYRQILGQKVEFLVSFYNNEISEKSEIFDDQFSVERPDGSNFTLKIRSTKLEDSAMYFCASRRGQEVYQPQHFGDGTRLSIL.